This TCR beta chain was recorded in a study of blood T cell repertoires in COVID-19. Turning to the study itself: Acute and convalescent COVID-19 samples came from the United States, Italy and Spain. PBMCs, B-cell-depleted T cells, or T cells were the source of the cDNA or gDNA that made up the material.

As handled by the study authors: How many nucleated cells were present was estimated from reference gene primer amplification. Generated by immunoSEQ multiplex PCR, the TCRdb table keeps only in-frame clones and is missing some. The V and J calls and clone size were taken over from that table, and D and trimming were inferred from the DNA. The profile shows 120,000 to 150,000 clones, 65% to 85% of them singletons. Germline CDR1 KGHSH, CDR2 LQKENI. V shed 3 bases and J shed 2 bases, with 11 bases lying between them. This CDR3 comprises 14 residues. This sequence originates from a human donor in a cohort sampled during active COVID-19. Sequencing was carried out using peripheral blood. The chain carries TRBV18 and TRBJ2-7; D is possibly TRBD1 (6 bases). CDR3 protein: CASSPPNRAYEQYF. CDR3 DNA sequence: TGTGCCAGCTCACCCCCCAACAGGGCCTACGAGCAGTACTTC.